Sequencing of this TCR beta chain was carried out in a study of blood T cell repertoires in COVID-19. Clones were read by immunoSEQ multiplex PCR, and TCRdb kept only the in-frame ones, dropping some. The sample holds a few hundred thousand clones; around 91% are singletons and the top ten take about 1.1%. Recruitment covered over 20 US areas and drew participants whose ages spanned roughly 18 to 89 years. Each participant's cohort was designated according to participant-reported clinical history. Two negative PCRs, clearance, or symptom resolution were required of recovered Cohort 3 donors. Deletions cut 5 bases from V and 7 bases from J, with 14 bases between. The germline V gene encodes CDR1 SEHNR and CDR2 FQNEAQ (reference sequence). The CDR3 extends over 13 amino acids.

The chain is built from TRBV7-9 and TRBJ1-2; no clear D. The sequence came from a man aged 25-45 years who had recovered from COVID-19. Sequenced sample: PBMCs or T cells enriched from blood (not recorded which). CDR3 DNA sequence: TGTGCCAGCAGCCCCGGGCCGGGGAGTGGCTACACCTTC. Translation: CASSPGPGSGYTF. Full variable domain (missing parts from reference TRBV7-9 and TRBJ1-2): DTGVSQNPRHKITKRGQNVTFRCDPISEHNRLYWYRQTLGQGPEFLTYFQNEAQLEKSRLLSDRFSAERPKGSFSTLEIQRTEQGDSAMYLCASSPGPGSGYTFGSGTRLTVV.